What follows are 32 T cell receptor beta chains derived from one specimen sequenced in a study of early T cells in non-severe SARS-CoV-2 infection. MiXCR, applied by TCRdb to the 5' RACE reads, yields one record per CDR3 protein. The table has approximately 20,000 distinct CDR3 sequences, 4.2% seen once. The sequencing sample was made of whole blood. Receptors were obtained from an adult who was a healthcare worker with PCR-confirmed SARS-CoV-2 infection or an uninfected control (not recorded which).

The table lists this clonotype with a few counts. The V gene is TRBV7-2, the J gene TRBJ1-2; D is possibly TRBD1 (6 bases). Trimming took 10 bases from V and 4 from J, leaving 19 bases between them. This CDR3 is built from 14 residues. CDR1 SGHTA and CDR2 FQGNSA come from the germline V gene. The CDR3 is CAIGGGAQVYGYTF. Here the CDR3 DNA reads TGTGCCATAGGAGGGGGGGCGCAGGTCTATGGCTACACCTTC.

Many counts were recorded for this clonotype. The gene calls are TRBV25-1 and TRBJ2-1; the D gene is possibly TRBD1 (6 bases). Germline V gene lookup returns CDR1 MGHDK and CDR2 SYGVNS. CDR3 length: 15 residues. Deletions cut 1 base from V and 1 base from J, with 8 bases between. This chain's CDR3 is CASSEFGQSYNEQFF. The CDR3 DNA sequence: TGTGCCAGCAGTGAATTCGGACAGTCCTACAATGAGCAGTTCTTC. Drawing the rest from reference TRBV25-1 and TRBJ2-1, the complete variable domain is EADIYQTPRYLVIGTGKKITLECSQTMGHDKMYWYQQDPGMELHLIHYSYGVNSTEKGDLSSESTVSRIRTEHFPLTLESARPSHTSQYLCASSEFGQSYNEQFFGPGTRLTVL.

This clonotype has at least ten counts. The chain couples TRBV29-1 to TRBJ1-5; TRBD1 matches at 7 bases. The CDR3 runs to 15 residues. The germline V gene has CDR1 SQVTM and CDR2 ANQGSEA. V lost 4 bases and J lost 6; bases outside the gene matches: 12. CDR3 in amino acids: CSVVTGQVSGQPQHF. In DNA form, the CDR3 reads TGCAGCGTTGTGACCGGACAGGTTTCGGGTCAGCCCCAGCATTTT.

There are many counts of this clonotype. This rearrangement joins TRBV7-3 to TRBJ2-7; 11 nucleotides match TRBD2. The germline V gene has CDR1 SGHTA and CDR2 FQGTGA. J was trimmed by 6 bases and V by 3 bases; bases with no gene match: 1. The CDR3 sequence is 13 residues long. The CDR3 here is CASSLGTSGEQYF. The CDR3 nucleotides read TGTGCCAGCAGCTTGGGGACTAGCGGCGAGCAGTACTTC. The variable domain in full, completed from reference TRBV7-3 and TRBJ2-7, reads GAGVSQTPSNKVTEKGKYVELRCDPISGHTALYWYRQSLGQGPEFLIYFQGTGAADDSGLPNDRFFAVRPEGSVSTLKIQRTERGDSAVYLCASSLGTSGEQYFGPGTRLTVT.

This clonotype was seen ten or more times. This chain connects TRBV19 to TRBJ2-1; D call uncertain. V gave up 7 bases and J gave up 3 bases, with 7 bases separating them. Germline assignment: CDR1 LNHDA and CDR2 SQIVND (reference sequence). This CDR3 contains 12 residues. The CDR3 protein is CASTDRYNEQFF. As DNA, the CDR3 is TGTGCCAGTACCGACCGCTACAATGAGCAGTTCTTC.

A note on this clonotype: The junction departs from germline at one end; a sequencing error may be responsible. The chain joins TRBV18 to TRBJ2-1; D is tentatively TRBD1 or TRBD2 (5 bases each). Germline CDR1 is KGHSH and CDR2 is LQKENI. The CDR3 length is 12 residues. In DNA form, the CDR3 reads TGTGCCAGCTCAACCAACCGGGACGGTTGGGCCTTC. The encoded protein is CASSTNRDGWAF.

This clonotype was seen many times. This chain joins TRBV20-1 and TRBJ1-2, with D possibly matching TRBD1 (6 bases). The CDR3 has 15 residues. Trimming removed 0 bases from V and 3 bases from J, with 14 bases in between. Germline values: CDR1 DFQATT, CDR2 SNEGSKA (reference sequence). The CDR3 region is CSARDSGRGHYGYTF. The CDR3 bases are TGCAGTGCTAGAGATTCTGGCAGGGGCCACTATGGCTACACCTTC.

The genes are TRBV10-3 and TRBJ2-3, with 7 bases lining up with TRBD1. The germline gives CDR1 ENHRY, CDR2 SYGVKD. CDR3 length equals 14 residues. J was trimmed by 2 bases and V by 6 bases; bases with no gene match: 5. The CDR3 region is CAISYGQDTDTQYF. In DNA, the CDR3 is TGTGCCATCAGCTACGGACAGGACACAGATACGCAGTATTTT.

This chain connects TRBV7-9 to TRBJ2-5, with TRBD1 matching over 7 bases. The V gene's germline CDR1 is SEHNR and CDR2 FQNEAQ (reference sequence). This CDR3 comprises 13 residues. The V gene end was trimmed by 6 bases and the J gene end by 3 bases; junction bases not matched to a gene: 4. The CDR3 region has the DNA TGTGCCAGCAGTACCCAGGGGGAAGAGACCCAGTACTTC. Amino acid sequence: CASSTQGEETQYF.

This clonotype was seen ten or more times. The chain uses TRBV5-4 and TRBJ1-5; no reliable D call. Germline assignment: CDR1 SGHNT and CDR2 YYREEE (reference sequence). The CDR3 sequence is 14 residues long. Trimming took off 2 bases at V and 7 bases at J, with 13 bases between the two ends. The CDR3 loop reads CASSLGHPGQPQHF. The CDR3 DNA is TGTGCCAGCAGCTTAGGTCACCCCGGGCAGCCCCAGCATTTT.

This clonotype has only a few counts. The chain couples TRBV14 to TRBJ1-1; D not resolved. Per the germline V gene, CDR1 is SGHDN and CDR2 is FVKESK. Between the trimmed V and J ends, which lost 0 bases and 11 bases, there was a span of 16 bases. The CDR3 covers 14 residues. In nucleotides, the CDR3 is TGTGCCAGCAGCCAAGAGACGGGGAGAGGAGCGGCTTTCTTT. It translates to CASSQETGRGAAFF. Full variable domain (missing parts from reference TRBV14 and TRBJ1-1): EAGVTQFPSHSVIEKGQTVTLRCDPISGHDNLYWYRRVMGKEIKFLLHFVKESKQDESGMPNNRFLAERTGGTYSTLKVQPAELEDSGVYFCASSQETGRGAAFFGQGTRLTVV.

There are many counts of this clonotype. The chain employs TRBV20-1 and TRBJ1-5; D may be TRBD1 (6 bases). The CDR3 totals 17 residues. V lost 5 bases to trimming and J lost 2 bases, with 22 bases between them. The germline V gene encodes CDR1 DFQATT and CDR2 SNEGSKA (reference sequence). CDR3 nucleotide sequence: TGCAGTGCTCGAGCCTCGACAGGAGTGGTTGGCAATCAGCCCCAGCATTTT. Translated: CSARASTGVVGNQPQHF.

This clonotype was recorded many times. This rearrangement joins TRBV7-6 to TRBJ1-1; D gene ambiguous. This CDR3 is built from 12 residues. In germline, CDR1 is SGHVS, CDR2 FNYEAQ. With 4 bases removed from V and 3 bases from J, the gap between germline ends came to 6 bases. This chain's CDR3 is CASSSMDTEAFF. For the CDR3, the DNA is TGTGCCAGCAGCTCCATGGACACTGAAGCTTTCTTT.

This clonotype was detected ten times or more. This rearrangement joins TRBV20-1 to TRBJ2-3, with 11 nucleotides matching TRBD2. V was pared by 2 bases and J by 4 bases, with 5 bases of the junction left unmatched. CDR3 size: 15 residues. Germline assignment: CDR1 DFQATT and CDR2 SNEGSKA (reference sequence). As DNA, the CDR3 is TGCAGTGCTAGACCTAGCGGGGGGAATCCAGATACGCAGTATTTT. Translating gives CSARPSGGNPDTQYF.

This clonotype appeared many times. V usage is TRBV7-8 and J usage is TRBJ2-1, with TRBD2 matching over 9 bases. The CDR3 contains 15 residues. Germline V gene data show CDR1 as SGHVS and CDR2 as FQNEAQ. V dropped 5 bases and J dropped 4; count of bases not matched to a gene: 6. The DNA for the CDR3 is TGTGCCAGCAGCCGAGGGACTAGCTTATACAATGAGCAGTTCTTC. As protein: CASSRGTSLYNEQFF.

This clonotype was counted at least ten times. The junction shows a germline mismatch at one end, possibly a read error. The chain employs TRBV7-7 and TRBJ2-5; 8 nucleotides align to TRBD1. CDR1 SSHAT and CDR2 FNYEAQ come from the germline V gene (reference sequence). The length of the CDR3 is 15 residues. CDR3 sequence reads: CASSLARQGQETQYF. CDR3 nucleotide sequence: TGTGCTAGCAGCTTAGCCCGACAGGGGCAAGAGACCCAGTACTTC.

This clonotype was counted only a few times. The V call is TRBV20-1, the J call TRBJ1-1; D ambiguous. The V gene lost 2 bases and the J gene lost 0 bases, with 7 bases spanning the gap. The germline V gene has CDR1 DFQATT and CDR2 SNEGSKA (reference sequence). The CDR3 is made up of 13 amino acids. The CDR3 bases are TGCAGTGCTAGAAGGATGGTGAACACTGAAGCTTTCTTT. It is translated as CSARRMVNTEAFF.

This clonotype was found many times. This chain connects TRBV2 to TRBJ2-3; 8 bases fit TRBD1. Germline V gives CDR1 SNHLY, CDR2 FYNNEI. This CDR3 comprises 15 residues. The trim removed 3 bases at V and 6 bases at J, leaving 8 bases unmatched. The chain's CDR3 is CASSDTTGARDTQYF. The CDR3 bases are TGTGCCAGCAGTGATACGACAGGGGCTAGGGATACGCAGTATTTT.

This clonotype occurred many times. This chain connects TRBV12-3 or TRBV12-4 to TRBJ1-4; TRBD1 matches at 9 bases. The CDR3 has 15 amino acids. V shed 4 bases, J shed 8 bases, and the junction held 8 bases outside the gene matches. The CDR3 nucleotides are TGTGCCAGCAGTTCCCGGACAGGGGTTGGCGAAAAACTGTTTTTT. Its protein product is CASSSRTGVGEKLFF.

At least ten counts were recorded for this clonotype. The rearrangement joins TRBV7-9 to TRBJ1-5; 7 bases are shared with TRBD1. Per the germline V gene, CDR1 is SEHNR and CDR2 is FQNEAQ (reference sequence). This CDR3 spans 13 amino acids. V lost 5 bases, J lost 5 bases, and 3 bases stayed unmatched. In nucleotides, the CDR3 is TGTGCCAGCAGCGTAACAGGGGATCAGCCCCAGCATTTT. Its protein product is CASSVTGDQPQHF.

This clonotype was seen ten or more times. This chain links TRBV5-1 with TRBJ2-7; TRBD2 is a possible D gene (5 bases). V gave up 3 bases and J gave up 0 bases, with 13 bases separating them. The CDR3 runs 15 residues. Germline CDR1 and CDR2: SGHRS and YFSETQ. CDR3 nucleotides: TGCGCCAGCAGCTCCTCCCCGGGGAGCTCCTACGAGCAGTACTTC. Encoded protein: CASSSSPGSSYEQYF.

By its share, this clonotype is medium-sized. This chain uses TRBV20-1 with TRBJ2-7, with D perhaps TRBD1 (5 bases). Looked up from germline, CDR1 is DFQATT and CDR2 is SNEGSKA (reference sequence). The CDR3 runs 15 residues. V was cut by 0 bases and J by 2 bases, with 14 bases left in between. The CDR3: CSARDPAGMTYEQYF. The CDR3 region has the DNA TGCAGTGCTAGAGATCCAGCAGGGATGACCTACGAGCAGTACTTC.

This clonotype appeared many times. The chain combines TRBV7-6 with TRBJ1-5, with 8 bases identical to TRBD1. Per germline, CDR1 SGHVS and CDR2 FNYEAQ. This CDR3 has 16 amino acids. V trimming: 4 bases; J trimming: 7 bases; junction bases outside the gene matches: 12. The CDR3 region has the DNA TGTGCCAGCAGCTCTCGTCCGAGCAGGGGGCAGCAGCCCCAGCATTTT. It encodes CASSSRPSRGQQPQHF.

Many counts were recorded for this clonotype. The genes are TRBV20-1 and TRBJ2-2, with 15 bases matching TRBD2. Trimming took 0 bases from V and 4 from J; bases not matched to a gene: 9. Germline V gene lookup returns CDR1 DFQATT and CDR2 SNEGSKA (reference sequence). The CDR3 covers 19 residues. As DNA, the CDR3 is TGCAGTGCTAGAGATCCCCGGACTAGCGGGGGGGGAATCACCGGGGAGCTGTTTTTT. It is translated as CSARDPRTSGGGITGELFF.

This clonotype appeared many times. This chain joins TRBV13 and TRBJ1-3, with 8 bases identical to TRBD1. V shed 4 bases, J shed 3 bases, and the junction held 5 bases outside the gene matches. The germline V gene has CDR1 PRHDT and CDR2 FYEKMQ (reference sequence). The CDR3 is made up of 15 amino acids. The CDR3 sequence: CASSYQGAFGNTIYF. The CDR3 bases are TGTGCCAGCAGCTATCAGGGGGCTTTTGGAAACACCATATATTTT.

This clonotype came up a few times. DNA of the CDR3: TGTGCCAGCAGTTATCGTGGGGAAAAACTGTTTTTT. Its protein product is CASSYRGEKLFF. The gene calls are TRBV12-3 or TRBV12-4 and TRBJ1-4; D is ambiguous. Trimming took off 4 bases at V and 8 bases at J, with 8 bases between the two ends. This CDR3 has 12 amino acids.

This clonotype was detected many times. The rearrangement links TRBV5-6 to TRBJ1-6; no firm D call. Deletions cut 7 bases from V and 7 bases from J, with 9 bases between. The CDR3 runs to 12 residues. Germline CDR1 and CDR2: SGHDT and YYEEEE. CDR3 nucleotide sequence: TGTGCCAGCGTTTTTAGGAATTCACCCCTCCACTTT. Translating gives CASVFRNSPLHF. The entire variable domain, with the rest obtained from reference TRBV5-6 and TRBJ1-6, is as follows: DAGVTQSPTHLIKTRGQQVTLRCSPKSGHDTVSWYQQALGQGPQFIFQYYEEEERQRGNFPDRFSGHQFPNYSSELNVNALLLGDSALYLCASVFRNSPLHFGNGTRLTVT.

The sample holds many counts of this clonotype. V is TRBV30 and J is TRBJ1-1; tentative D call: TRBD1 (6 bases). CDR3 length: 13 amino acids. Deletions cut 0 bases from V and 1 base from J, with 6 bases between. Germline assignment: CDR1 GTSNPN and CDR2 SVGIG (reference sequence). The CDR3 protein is CAWSVQGNTEAFF. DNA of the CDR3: TGTGCCTGGAGTGTACAGGGGAACACTGAAGCTTTCTTT.

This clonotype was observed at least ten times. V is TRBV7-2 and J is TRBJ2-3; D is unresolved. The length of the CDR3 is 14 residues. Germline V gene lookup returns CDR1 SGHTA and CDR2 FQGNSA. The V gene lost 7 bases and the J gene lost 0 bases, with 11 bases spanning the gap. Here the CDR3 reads CASKAAYSTDTQYF. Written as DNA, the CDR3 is TGTGCCAGCAAGGCGGCTTATAGCACAGATACGCAGTATTTT.

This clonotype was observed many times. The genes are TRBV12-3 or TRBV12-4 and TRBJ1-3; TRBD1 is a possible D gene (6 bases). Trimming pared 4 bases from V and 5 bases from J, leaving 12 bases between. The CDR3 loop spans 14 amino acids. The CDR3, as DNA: TGTGCCAGCAGTTACAGGGACGGGAGAAACACCATATATTTT. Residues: CASSYRDGRNTIYF.

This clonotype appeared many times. CDR3 nucleotides: TGTGCCAGCAGTTCCCAAGCAGGCTCCACTGAAGCTTTCTTT. Translating it yields CASSSQAGSTEAFF. This chain connects TRBV7-9 to TRBJ1-1, with D unresolved. The CDR3 totals 14 residues. CDR1 is SEHNR and CDR2 is FQNEAQ in the germline V gene (reference sequence). V was shortened by 6 bases and J by 4 bases, with 15 bases between the two germline ends.

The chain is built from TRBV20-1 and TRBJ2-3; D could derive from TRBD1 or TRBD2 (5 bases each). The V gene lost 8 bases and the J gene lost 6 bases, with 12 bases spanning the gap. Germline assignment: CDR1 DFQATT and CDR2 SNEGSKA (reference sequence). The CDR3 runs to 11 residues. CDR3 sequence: CSTLWGDTQYF. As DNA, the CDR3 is TGCAGTACCCTGTGGGGGGATACGCAGTATTTT.